The source of this T cell receptor (beta chain) is a study of blood T cell repertoires in COVID-19. The method was immunoSEQ multiplex PCR; TCRdb's version includes in-frame clones alone and lacks a portion of them. The sample contains about 140,000 clones, 80% to 90% of which appear only once. The V gene lost 8 bases and the J gene lost 1 base, with 11 bases spanning the gap. Germline V gives CDR1 SNHLY, CDR2 FYNNEI. CDR3 length equals 14 residues. The TCR originated in a woman in her sixties or seventies with acute or convalescent COVID-19. The chain links TRBV2 to TRBJ2-2, with D perhaps TRBD2 (5 bases). Sequencing was performed on peripheral blood. In DNA, the CDR3 is TGTGCCAGCTTCGTACGGGGGAACACCGGGGAGCTGTTTTTT. Its translation: CASFVRGNTGELFF.